Listed here is a single T cell receptor beta chain. TCRdb's table, derived via immunoSEQ multiplex PCR, lists solely in-frame clones and lacks some. The sample has more than 45,000 clones; around 86% are singletons. The data stem from a study of OX40 agonist ivuxolimab in advanced cancers. Study-level background: Melanoma, hepatocellular carcinoma, head and neck or renal cell cancer occurred in dose-escalation patients.

The CDR3 runs 13 residues. Specimen: CD4+ or CD8+ T cells sorted from blood, collected in a trial of the OX40 agonist ivuxolimab. The origin of this receptor is an adult with an advanced solid tumor such as melanoma, head and neck, liver or kidney cancer. The chain uses TRBV21-1 and TRBJ1-3; TRBD1, the table's D call, was not compared with the DNA. TRBV21-1 is reported as a pseudogene. CDR3 in DNA: TGTGCCAGCAGCAAGGCACCTGGAAACACCATATATTTT. Its protein product is CASSKAPGNTIYF.